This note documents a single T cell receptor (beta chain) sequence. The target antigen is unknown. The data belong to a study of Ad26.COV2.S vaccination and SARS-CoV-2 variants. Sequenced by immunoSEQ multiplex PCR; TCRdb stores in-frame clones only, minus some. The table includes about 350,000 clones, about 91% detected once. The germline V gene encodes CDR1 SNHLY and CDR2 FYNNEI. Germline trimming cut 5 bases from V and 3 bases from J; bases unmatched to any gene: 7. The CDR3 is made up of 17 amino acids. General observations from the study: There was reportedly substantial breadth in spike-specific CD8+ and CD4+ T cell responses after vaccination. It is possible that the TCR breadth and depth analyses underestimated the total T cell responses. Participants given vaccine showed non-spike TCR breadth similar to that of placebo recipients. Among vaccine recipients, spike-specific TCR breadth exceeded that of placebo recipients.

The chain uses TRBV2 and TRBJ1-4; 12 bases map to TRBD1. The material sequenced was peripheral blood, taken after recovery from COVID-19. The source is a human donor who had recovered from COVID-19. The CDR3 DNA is TGTGCCAGCAGTAGGGACAGGGGGCGAACGGCTAATGAAAAACTGTTTTTT. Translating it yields CASSRDRGRTANEKLFF.